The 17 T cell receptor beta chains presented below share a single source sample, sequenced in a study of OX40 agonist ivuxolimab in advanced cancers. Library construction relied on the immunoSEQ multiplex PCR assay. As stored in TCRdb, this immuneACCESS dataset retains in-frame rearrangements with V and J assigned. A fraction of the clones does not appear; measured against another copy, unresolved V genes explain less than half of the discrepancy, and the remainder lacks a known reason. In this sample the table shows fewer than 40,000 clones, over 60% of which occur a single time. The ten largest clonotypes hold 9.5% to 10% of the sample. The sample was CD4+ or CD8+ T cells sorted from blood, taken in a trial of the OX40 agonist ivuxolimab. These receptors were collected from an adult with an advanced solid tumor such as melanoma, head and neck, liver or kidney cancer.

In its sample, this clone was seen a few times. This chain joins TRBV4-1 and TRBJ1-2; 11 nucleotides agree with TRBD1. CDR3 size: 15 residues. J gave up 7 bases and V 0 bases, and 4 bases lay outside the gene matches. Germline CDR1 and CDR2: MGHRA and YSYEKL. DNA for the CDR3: TGCGCCAGCAGCCAAGATACGGACAGGGGGCTTGGCTACACCTTC. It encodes CASSQDTDRGLGYTF.

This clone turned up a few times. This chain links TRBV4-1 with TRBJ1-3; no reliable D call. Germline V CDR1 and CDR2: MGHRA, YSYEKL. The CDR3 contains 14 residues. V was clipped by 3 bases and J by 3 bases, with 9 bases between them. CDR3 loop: CASSHLAGGNTIYF. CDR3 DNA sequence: TGCGCCAGCAGCCATCTGGCGGGTGGAAACACCATATATTTT.

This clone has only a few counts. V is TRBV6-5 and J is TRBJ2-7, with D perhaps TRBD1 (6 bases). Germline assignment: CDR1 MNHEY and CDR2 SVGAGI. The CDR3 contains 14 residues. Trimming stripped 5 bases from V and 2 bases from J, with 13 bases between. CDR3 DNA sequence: TGTGCCAGCAGTCCAAGACAGGAAACCTACGAGCAGTACTTC. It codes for CASSPRQETYEQYF.

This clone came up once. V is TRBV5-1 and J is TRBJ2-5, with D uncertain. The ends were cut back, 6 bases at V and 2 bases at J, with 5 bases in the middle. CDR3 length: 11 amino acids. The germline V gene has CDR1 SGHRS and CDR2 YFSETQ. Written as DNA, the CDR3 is TGCGCCAGCACAGCACAAGAGACCCAGTACTTC. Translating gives CASTAQETQYF.

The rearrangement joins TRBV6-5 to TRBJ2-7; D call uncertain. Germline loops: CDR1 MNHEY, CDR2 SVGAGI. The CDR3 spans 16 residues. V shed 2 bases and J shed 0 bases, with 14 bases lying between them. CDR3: CASSYRKWGSSYEQYF. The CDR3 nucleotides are TGTGCCAGCAGTTACCGAAAATGGGGTAGCTCCTACGAGCAGTACTTC.

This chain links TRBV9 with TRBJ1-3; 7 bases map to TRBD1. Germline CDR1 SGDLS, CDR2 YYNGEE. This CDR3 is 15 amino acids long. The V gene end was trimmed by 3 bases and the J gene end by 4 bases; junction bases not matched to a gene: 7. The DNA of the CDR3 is TGTGCCAGCAGCGAGGACAGGTCGCAAGGAAACACCATATATTTT. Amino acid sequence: CASSEDRSQGNTIYF.

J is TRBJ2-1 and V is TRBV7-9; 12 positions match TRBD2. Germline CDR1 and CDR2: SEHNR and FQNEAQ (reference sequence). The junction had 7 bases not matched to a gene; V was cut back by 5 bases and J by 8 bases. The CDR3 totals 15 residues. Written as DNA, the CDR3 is TGTGCCAGCAGCCGACTAGCGGGGGTCGGGGATGAGCAGTTCTTC. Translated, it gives CASSRLAGVGDEQFF.

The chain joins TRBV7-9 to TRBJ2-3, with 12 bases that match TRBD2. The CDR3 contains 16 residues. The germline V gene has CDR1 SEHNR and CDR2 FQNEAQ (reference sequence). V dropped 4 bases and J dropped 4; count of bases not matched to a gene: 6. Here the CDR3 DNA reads TGTGCCAGCAGCTCAAGACTAGCGGGAGAATCAGATACGCAGTATTTT. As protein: CASSSRLAGESDTQYF.

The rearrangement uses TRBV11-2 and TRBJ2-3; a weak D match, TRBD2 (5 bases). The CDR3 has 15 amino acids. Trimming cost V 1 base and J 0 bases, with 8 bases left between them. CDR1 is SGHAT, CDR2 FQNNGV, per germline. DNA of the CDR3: TGTGCCAGCAGCTTAGCGGGAATTAGCACAGATACGCAGTATTTT. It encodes CASSLAGISTDTQYF.

Written as DNA, the CDR3 is TGTGCCAGCAGTACCAGTTGGAATTCACCCCTCCACTTT. As protein: CASSTSWNSPLHF. The chain recombines TRBV2 with TRBJ1-6; D uncertain. The CDR3 is 13 residues long. Trimming left V 5 bases short and J 7 bases short, with 9 bases between. CDR1 and CDR2 from the germline V gene are SNHLY and FYNNEI.

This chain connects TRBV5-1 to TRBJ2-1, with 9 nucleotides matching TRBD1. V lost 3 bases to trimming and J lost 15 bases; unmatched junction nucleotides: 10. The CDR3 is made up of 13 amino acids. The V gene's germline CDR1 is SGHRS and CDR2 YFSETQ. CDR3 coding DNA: TGCGCCAGCAGCTCGGGACAGGGCCCCAGTAGGTTCTTC. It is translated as CASSSGQGPSRFF.

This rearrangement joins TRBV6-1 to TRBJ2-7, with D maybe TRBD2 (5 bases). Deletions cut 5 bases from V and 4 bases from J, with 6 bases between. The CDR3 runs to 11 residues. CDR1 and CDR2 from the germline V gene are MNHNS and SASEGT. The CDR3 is CASSWTYEQYF. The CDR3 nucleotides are TGTGCCAGCAGTTGGACTTACGAGCAGTACTTC.

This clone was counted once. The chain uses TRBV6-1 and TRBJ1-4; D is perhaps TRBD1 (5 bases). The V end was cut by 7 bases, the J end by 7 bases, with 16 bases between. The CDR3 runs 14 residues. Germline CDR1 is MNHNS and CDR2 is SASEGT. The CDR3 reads CASTPGTHREKLFF. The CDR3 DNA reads TGTGCCAGCACCCCAGGGACGCATCGTGAAAAACTGTTTTTT.

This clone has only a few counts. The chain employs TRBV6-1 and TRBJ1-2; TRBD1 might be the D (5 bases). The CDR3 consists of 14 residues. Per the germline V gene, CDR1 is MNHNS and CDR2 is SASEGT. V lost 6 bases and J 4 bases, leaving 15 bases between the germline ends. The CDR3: CASRYGGSRYGYTF. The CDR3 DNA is TGTGCCAGCAGATATGGGGGGTCGCGCTATGGCTACACCTTC.

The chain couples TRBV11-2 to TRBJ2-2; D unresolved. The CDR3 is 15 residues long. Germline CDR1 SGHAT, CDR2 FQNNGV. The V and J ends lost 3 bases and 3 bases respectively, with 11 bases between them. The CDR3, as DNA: TGTGCCAGCAGCTTCAGAGGACGGGACACCGGGGAGCTGTTTTTT. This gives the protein CASSFRGRDTGELFF.

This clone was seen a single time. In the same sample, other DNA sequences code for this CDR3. CDR3 sequence reads: CASKDRGKRDYGYTF. For the CDR3, the DNA is TGTGCCAGTAAGGACAGGGGAAAAAGGGATTATGGCTACACCTTC. The J gene is TRBJ1-2, the V gene TRBV19; 9 nucleotides line up with TRBD1. This CDR3 is 15 amino acids long. After removal of 7 bases from V and 5 bases from J, the junction contained 11 bases not matched to a gene. Germline V CDR1 and CDR2: LNHDA, SQIVND (reference sequence).

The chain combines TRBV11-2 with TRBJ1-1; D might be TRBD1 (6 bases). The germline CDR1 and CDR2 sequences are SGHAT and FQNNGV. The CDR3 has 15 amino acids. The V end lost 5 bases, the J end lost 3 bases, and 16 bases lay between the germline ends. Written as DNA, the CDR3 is TGTGCCAGCAGCCATACTGGGGGCGCGTACACTGAAGCTTTCTTT. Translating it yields CASSHTGGAYTEAFF.